This TCR beta chain stems from a study of response to subunit inactivated influenza vaccine (dated by TCRdb to the late 2010s). Looking at the study overall: The study used deep quantitative T cell receptor repertoire profiling to track responses to a trivalent subunit inactivated influenza vaccine.

The library was prepared using RT-PCR. Sequencing was carried out with an Illumina HiSeq 2500. TCRdb took the public reads, trimmed them with fastp at Q25, ran MiXCR for clone calling and kept in-frame beta chains. Records with the same CDR3 protein are collapsed into one entry carrying the most frequent genes and DNA. This sample lists more than 450,000 distinct CDR3 sequences; 10% to 12% were detected once. Approximately 10% of the sample is taken by the ten largest. Spanning cysteine to phenylalanine, the CDR3 consists of 16 amino acids. CDR3 DNA is the only sequence kept; it has 48 bases, read in frame from the first base. The trim is 6 bases for V and 0 bases for J, with a gap of 12 bases between the germline ends. CDR1 and CDR2 (MNHEY, SMNVEV) derive from the germline V gene (reference sequence). This clonotype was seen a handful of times. Which antigen it targets is not known. Base qualities were left out, and no much larger clone turns up one base away.

The full study reports these points: The authors proposed that each seasonal influenza vaccination may bring in only a limited number of new T cells.

Separately, the same data were catalogued under a study of T cells expressing NK-cell markers. The second study also describes: TCR beta cDNA libraries were made by 5'RACE template switching that added a universal primer site and unique molecular identifiers. About eight donors provided sorted CD3+CD56+NKG2C+, CD3+CD56+NKG2C- and CD3+CD56-NKG2C+ T-cell subsets, whose TCR beta-chain repertoires were profiled. Seven of the eight sequenced donors were HCMV-seropositive and one was HCMV-seronegative. In several experiments an anti-gammadeltaTCR antibody was added to restrict sorting to alphabetaTCR-expressing T cells. In over 5 donors, the dominant CD3+CD56+NKG2C+ clonotypes were among the top 10 CD8+ clonotypes and accounted for about 1.0-7.5% of CD8+ T cells. Those dominant clonotypes were again the most abundant among CD3+CD56-NKG2C+ cells in a few donors, at roughly 25-65%. It remained unclear whether the expanded NKG2C-expressing T cell clones were specific for HCMV antigens. The eight sequenced donors were randomly selected healthy volunteers, three men and five women. HCMV-specific IgG was detected in serum with a commercial ELISA kit to determine HCMV serostatus. Ficoll density gradient centrifugation was used to isolate peripheral blood mononuclear cells from blood. Bulk peripheral blood T-cell repertoires were additionally sequenced from unsorted PBMC for about six donors. cDNA synthesis was primed from the TCR beta constant segment, followed by two successive PCR amplification steps. The libraries were sequenced on Illumina HiSeq 2000/2500, MiSeq or NextSeq, producing 2 x 150 bp reads. MIGEC handled demultiplexing of the reads and grouping by UMI, while MiTCR was used to assemble and quantify clonotypes. To exclude erroneous sequences, only TCR cDNA sequences supported by at least two reads were retained. The tcR package was used for downstream repertoire analysis, and clonotypes were matched across fractions by CDR3 nucleotide sequence plus V segment. Antigen specificity was annotated against VDJdb with VDJmatch, allowing one amino acid substitution in CDR3.

The sequence was collected from a middle-aged man who received an inactivated influenza vaccine. Donor details come from another sample of the same person, matched by shared clones. The material sequenced was PBMCs from blood, taken on the day of vaccination. The chain employs TRBV27 and TRBJ2-6, with no D gene named confidently. The DNA sequence is given as TGTGCCAGCAGACGGACGGCTAGCTCTGGGGCCAACGTCCTGACTTTC. It translates to CASRRTASSGANVLTF.